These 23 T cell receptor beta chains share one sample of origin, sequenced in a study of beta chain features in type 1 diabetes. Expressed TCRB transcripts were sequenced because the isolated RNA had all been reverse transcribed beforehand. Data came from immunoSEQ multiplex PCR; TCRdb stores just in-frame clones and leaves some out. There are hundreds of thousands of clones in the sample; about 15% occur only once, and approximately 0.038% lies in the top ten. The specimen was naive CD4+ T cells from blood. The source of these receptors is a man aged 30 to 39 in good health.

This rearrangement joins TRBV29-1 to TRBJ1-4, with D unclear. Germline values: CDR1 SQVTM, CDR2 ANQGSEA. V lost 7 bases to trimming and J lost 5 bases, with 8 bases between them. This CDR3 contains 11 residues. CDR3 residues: CSGGENEKLFF. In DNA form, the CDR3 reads TGCAGCGGTGGGGAGAATGAAAAACTGTTTTTT.

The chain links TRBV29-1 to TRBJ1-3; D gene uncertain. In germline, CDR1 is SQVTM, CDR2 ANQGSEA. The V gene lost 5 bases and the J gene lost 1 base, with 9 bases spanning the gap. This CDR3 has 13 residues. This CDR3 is CSVSVSSGNTIYF. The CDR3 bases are TGCAGCGTTTCAGTTTCTTCTGGAAACACCATATATTTT.

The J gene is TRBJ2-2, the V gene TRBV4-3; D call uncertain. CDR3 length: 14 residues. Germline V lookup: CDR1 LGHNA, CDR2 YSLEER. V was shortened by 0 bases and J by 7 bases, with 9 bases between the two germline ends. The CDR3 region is CASSQDSGYGELFF. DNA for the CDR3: TGCGCCAGCAGCCAAGATTCTGGCTACGGGGAGCTGTTTTTT.

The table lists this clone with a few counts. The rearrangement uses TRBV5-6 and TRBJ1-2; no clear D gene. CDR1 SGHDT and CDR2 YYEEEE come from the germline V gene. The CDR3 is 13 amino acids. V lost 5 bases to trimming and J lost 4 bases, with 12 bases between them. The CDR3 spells CASRNPVSYGYTF. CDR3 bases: TGTGCCAGCAGGAATCCAGTTTCCTATGGCTACACCTTC.

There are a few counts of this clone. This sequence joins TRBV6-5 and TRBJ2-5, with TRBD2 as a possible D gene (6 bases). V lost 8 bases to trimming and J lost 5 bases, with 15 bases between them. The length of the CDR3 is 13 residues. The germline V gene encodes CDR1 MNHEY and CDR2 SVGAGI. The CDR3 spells CASRPAGLETQYF. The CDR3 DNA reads TGTGCCAGCCGCCCTGCGGGGCTGGAGACCCAGTACTTC.

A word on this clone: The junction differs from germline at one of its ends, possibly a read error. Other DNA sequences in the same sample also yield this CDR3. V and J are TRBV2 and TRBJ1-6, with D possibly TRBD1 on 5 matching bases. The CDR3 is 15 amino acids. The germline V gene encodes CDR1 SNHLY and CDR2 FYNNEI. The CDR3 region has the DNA TGTGCCAGCAGACAGGACGGGACCTATAATTCACCCCTCCACTTC. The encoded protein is CASRQDGTYNSPLHF.

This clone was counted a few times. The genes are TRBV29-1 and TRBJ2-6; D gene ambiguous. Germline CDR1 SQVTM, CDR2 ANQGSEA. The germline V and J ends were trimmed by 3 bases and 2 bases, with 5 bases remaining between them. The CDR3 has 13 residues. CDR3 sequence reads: CSVDQPGANVLTF. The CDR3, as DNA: TGCAGCGTTGACCAGCCTGGGGCCAACGTCCTGACTTTC.

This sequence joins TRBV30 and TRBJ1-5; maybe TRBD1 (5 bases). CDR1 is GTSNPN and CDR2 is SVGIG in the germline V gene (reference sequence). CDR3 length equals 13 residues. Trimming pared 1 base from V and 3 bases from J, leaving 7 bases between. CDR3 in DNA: TGTGCCTGGAGTGGACAGATCAATCAGCCCCAGCATTTT. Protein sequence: CAWSGQINQPQHF.

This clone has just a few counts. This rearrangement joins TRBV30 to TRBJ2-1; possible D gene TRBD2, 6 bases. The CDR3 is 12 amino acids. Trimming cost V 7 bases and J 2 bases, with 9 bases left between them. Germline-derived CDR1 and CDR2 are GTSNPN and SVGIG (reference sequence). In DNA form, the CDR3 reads TGTGCCTTGGGGACTCCCTACAATGAGCAGTTCTTC. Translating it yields CALGTPYNEQFF.

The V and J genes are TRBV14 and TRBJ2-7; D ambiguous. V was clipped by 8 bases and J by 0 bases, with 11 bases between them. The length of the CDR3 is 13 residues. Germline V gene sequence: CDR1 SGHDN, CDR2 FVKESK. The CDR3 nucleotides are TGTGCCAGCGACCCCGGCTGCTCCTACGAGCAGTACGTC. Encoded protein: CASDPGCSYEQYV.

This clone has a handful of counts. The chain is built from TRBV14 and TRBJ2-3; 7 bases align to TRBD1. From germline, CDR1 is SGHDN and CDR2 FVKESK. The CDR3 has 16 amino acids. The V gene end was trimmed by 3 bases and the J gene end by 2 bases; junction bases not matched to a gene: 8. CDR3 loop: CASSQVTGAFTDTQYF. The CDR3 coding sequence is TGTGCCAGCAGCCAGGTTACAGGGGCCTTCACAGATACGCAGTATTTT.

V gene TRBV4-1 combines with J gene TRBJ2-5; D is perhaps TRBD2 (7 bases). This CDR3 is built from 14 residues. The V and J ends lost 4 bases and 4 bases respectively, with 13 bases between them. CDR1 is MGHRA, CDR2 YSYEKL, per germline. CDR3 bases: TGCGCCAGCAGCCGAGGGGGGGCTCGAGAGACCCAGTACTTC. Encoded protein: CASSRGGARETQYF.

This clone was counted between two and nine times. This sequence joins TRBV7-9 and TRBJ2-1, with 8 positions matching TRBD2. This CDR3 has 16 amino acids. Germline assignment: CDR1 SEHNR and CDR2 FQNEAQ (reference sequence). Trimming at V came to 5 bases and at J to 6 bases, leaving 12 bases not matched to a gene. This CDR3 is CASSHVSGSRRNEQFF. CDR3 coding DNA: TGTGCCAGCAGCCACGTCAGCGGGAGTAGGCGCAATGAGCAGTTCTTC.

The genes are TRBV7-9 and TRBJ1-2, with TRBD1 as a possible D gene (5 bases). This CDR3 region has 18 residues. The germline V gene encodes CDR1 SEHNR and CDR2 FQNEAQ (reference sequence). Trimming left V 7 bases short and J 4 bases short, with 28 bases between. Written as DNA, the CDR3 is TGTGCCAGCACCACTTTTTGGGGGGATTTGGGAGATGGCTATGGCTACACCTTC. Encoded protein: CASTTFWGDLGDGYGYTF.

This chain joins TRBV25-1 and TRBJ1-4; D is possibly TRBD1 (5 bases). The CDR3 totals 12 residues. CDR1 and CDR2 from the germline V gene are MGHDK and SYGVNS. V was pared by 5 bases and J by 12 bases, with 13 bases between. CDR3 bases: TGTGCCAGCAGTACCCCAGTGGGGGAACTGTTTTTT. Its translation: CASSTPVGELFF.

The CDR3 DNA is TGCGCCAGCAGACAAACCCCTAGCGGGTGGGACAATGAGCAGTTCTTC. Its translation is CASRQTPSGWDNEQFF. The chain joins TRBV4-1 to TRBJ2-1; 8 bases are shared with TRBD2. Germline V gives CDR1 MGHRA, CDR2 YSYEKL. The V and J ends lost 6 bases and 5 bases, in that order; junction bases with no gene match: 12. The CDR3 runs to 16 residues.

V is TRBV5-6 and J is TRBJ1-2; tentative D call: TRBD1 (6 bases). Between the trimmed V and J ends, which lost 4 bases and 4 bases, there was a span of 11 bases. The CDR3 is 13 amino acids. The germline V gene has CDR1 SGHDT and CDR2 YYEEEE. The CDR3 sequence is CASSTGHLYGYTF. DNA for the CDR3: TGTGCCAGCAGCACGGGACACCTCTATGGCTACACCTTC.

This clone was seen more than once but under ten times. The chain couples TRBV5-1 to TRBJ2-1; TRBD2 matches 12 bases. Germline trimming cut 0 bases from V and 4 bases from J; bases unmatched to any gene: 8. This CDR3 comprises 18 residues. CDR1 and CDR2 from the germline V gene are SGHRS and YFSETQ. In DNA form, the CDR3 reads TGCGCCAGCAGCTTGGGCTCGAGAGGGACTAGCGGGTACAATGAGCAGTTCTTC. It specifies CASSLGSRGTSGYNEQFF.

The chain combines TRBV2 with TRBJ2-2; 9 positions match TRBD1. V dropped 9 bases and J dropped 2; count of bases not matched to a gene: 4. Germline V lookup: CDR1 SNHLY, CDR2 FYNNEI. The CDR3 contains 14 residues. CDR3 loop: CASGDRVNTGELFF. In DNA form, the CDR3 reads TGTGCCAGTGGGGACAGGGTAAACACCGGGGAGCTGTTTTTT.

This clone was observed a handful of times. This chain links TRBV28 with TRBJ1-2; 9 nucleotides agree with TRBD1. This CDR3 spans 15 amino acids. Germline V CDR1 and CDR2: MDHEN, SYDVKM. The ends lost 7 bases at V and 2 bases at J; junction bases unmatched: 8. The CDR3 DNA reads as TGTGCCAGCATCGGTGCGACAGGGGGAAACTATGGCTACACCTTC. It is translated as CASIGATGGNYGYTF.

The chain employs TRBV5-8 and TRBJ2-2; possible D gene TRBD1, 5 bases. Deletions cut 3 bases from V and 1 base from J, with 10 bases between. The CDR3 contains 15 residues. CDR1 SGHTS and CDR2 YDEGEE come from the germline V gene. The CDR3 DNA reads TGTGCCAGCAGCTACCTTGGACAGAACACCGGGGAGCTGTTTTTT. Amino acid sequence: CASSYLGQNTGELFF.

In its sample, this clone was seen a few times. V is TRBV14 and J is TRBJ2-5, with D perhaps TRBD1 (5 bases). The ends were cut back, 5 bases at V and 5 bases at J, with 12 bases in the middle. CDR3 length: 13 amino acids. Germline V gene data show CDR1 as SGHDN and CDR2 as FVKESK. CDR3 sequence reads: CASSRKKGETQYF. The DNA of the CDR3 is TGTGCCAGCAGCAGAAAAAAGGGGGAGACCCAGTACTTC.

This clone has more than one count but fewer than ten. Here the CDR3 reads CATSTDRVYEQYF. In nucleotides, the CDR3 is TGTGCCACCAGCACGGACAGGGTCTACGAGCAGTACTTC. This chain links TRBV15 with TRBJ2-7, with 8 bases that match TRBD1. This CDR3 is built from 13 residues. The V and J ends lost 4 bases and 3 bases, in that order; junction bases with no gene match: 2. Germline CDR1 LNHNV, CDR2 YYDKDF (reference sequence).